Detailed here is one T cell receptor beta chain. Its antigen is not known. Trimming took 6 bases from V and 3 from J; bases not matched to a gene: 7. The CDR3 contains 14 residues. The data were taken from a study of T cells after yellow fever vaccination. As TCR cDNA was made by 5'RACE template switching, a universal primer site and UMIs were added. A single record per CDR3 protein comes from TCRdb applying MiXCR to the 5' RACE reads. The table records 300,000 to 350,000 distinct CDR3 sequences, approximately 8% of them present only once. Broader study findings: Clonotypes appearing in both CD4 and CD8 compartments existed, and their share was small. A weaker secondary response peaked on day 5, the primary on day 15.

The source of this sequence is a man younger than 30 who received the YFV17D yellow fever vaccine. The chain uses TRBV12-3 or TRBV12-4 and TRBJ1-1; 7 positions agree with TRBD1. The sequencing used PBMCs, collected roughly 45 days after the first yellow fever vaccination. CDR3 sequence (DNA): TGTGCCAGCAGCCGACAGGGCTGGGACACTGAAGCTTTCTTT. As protein: CASSRQGWDTEAFF.